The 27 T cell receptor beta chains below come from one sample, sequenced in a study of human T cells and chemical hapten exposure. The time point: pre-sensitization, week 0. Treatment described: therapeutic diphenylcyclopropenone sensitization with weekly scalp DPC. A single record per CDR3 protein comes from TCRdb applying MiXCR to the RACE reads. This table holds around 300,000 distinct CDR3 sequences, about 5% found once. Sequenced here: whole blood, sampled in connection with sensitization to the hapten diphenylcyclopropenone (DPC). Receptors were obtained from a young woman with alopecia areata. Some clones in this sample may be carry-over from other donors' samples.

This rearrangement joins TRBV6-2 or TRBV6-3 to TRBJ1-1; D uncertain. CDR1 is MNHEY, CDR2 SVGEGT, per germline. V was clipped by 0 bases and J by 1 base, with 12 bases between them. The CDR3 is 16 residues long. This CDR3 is CASSYSSGVGNTEAFF. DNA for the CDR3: TGTGCCAGCAGTTACTCGTCCGGGGTAGGGAACACTGAAGCTTTCTTT.

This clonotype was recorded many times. This CDR3 reads CASSGSENTEAFF. The CDR3 DNA reads TGCGCCAGCAGTGGGTCTGAGAACACTGAAGCTTTCTTT. The chain links TRBV10-2 to TRBJ1-1; D is unclear. This CDR3 is 13 amino acids long. V lost 4 bases and J 1 base, leaving 7 bases between the germline ends. CDR1 and CDR2 (germline): WSHSY, SAAADI.

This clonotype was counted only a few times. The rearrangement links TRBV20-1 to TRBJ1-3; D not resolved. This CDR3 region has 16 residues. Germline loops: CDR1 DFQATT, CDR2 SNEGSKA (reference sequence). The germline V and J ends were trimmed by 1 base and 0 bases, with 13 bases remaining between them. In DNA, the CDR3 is TGCAGTGCTAGAGTGGCCGGGAGACGCTCTGGAAACACCATATATTTT. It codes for CSARVAGRRSGNTIYF.

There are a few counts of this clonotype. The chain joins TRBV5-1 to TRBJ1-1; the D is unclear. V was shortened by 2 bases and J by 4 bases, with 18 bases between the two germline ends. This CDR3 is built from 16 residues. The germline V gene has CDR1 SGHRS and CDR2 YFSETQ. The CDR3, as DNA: TGCGCCAGCAGCTTCACGGGGAGGGAGGTTGGCACTGAAGCTTTCTTT. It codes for CASSFTGREVGTEAFF.

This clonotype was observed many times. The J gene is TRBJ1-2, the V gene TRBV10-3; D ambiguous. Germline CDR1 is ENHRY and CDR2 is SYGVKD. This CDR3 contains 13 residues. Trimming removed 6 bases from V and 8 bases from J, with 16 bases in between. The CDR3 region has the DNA TGTGCCATCAGCCCAGGTTTATCAACCGGCTACACCTTC. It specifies CAISPGLSTGYTF.

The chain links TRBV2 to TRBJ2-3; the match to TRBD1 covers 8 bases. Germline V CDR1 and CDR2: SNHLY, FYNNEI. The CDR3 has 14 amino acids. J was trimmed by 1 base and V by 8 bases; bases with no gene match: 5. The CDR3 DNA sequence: TGTGCCAGCGCCAGGGGGCCGGGCACAGATACGCAGTATTTT. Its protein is CASARGPGTDTQYF.

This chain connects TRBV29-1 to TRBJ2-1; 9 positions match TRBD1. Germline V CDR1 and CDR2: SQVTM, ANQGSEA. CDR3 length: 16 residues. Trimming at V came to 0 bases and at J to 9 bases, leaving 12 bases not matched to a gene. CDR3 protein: CSVEDPHRGRDSEQFF. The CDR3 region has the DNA TGCAGCGTTGAAGATCCCCACAGGGGGCGCGACTCTGAGCAGTTCTTC.

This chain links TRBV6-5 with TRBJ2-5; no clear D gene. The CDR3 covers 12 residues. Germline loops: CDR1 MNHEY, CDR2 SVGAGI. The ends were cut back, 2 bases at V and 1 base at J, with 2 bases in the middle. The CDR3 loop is CASSYGQETQYF. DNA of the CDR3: TGTGCCAGCAGTTACGGCCAAGAGACCCAGTACTTC.

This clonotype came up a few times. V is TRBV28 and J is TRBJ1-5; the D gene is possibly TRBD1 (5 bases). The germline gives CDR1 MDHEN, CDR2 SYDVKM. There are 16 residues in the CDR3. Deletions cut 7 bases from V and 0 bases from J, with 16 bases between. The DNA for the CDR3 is TGTGCCAGCACCCCATTCGACAGCCTTAGCAATCAGCCCCAGCATTTT. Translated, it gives CASTPFDSLSNQPQHF.

The CDR3 loop reads CASRRGDDEQFF. DNA of the CDR3: TGCGCCAGCAGACGGGGGGACGATGAGCAGTTCTTC. The gene calls are TRBV5-1 and TRBJ2-1, with 7 bases identical to TRBD2. Germline CDR1 reads SGHRS; CDR2 reads YFSETQ. This CDR3 is built from 12 residues. V was clipped by 5 bases and J by 8 bases; unmatched bases: 4.

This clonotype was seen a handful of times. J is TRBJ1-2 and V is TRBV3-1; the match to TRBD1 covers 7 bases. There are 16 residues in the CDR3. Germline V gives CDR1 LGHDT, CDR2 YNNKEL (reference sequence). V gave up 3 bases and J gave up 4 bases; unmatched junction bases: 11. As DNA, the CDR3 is TGTGCCAGCAGCCAGATCCGGGACAGATTATTCTATGGCTACACCTTC. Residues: CASSQIRDRLFYGYTF.

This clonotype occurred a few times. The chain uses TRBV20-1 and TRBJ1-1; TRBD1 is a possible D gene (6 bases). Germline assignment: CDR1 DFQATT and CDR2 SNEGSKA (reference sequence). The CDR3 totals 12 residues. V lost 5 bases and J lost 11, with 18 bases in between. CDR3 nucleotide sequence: TGCAGTGCTGGGGGCGGGGAAAAATGGGCTTTCTTT. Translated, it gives CSAGGGEKWAFF.

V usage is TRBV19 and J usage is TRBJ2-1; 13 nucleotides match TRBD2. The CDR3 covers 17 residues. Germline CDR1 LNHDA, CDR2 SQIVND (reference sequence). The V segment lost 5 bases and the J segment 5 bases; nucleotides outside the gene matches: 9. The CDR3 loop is CASSGKTSGGLNNEQFF. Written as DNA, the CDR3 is TGTGCCAGTAGTGGAAAGACTAGCGGGGGGCTTAACAATGAGCAGTTCTTC. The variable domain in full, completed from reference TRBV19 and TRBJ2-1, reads DGGITQSPKYLFRKEGQNVTLSCEQNLNHDAMYWYRQDPGQGLRLIYYSQIVNDFQKGDIAEGYSVSREKKESFPLTVTSAQKNPTAFYLCASSGKTSGGLNNEQFFGPGTRLTVL.

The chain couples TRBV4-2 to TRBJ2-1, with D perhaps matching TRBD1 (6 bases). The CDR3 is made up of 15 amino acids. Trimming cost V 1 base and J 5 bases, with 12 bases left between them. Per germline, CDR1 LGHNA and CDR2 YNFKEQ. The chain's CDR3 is CASSQVSQGNNEQFF. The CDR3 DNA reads TGTGCCAGCAGCCAAGTGTCCCAGGGGAACAATGAGCAGTTCTTC.

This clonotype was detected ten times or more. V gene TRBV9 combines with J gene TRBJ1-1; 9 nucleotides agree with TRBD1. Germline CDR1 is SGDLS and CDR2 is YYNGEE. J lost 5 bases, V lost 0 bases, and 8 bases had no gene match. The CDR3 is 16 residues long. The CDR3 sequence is CASSVASGQGGTEAFF. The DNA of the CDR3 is TGTGCCAGCAGCGTAGCCTCGGGACAGGGAGGAACTGAAGCTTTCTTT.

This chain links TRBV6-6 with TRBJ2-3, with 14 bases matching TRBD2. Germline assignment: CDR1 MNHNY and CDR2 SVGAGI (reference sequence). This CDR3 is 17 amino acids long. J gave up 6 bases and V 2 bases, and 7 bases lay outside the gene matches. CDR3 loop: CASSYQGLAGAPDTQYF. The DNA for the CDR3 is TGTGCCAGCAGTTACCAGGGACTAGCGGGGGCCCCCGATACGCAGTATTTT.

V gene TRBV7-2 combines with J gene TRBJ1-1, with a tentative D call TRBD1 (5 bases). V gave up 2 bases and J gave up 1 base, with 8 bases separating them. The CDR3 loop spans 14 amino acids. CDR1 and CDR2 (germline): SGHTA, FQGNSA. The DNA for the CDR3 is TGTGCCAGCAGCTTACGGGGCTCGAACACTGAAGCTTTCTTT. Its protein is CASSLRGSNTEAFF.

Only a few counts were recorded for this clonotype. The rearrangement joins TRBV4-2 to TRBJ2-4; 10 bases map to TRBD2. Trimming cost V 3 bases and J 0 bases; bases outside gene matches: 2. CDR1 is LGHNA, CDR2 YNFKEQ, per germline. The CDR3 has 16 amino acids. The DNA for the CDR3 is TGTGCCAGCAGCCACCCTAGCGGGGGAGCCAAAAACATTCAGTACTTC. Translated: CASSHPSGGAKNIQYF.

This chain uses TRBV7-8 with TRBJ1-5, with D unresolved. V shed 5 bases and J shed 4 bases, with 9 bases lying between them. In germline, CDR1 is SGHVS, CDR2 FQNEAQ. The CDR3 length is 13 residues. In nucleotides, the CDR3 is TGTGCCAGCAGCCCAAATTTAAATCAGCCCCAGCATTTT. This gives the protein CASSPNLNQPQHF.

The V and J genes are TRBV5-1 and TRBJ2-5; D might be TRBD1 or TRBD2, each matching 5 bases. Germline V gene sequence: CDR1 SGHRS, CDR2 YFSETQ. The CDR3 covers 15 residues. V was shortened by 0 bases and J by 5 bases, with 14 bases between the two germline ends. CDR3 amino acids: CASSLGLGEGETQYF. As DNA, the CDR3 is TGCGCCAGCAGCTTGGGTCTAGGAGAGGGGGAGACCCAGTACTTC.

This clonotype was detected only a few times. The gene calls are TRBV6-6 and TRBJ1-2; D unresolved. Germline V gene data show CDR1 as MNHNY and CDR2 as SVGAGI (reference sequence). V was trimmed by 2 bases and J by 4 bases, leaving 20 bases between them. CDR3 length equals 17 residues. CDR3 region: CASSYDSLGIYLYGYTF. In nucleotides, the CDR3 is TGTGCCAGCAGTTACGATTCTTTGGGTATATATCTCTATGGCTACACCTTC.

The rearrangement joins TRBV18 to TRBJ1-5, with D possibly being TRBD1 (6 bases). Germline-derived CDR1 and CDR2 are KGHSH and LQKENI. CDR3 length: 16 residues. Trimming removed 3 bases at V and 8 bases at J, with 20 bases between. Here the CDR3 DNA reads TGTGCCAGCTCACCGGGATTAGACAGGCCAAGGGAGCCCCAGCATTTT. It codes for CASSPGLDRPREPQHF.

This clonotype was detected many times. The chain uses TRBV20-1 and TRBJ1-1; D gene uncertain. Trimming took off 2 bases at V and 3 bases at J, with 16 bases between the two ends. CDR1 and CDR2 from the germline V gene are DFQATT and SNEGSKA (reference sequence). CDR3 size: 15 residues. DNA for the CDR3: TGCAGTGCTAGATCCCCGTGGGTGAGTGACACTGAAGCTTTCTTT. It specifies CSARSPWVSDTEAFF.

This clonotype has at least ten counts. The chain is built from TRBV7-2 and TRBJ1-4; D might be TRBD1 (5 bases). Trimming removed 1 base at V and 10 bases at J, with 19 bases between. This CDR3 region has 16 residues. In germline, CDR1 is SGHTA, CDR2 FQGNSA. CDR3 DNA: TGTGCCAGCAGCTTAGAGCAGCCGCAGTGGGGGGGAAAACTGTTTTTT. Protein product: CASSLEQPQWGGKLFF. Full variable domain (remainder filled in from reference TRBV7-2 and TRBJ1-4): GAGVSQSPSNKVTEKGKDVELRCDPISGHTALYWYRQSLGQGLEFLIYFQGNSAPDKSGLPSDRFSAERTGGSVSTLTIQRTQQEDSAVYLCASSLEQPQWGGKLFFGSGTQLSVL.

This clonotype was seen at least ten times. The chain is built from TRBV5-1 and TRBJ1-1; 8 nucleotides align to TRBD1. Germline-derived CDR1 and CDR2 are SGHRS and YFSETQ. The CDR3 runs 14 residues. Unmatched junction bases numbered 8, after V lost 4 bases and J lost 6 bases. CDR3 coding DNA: TGCGCCAGCAGCATAGGACAGGGAAGGTCTGAAGCTTTCTTT. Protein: CASSIGQGRSEAFF.

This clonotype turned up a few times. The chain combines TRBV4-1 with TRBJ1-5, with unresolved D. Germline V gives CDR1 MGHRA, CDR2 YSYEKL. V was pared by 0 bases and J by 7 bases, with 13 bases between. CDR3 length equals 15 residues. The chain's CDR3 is CASSQEFRAGQPQHF. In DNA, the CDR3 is TGCGCCAGCAGCCAAGAATTTCGGGCGGGCCAGCCCCAGCATTTT.

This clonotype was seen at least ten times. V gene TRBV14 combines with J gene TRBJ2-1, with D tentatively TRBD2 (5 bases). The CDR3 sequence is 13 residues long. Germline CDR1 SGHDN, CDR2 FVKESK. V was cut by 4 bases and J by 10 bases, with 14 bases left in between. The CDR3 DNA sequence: TGTGCCAGCAGCCGAGGGTGGAAAACAGAGCAGTTCTTC. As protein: CASSRGWKTEQFF.